The next 14 T cell receptor beta chains were all read from a single sample in a study of blood T cell repertoires in COVID-19. TCRdb's copy holds only in-frame clones and misses some; the assay was immunoSEQ multiplex PCR. The table has hundreds of thousands of clones, about 89% seen once. Sequenced sample: peripheral blood. These receptors were obtained from a woman between 50 and 59 years old with COVID-19, enrolled during active disease.

The J gene is TRBJ2-7, the V gene TRBV11-3, with D uncertain. Germline V gene data show CDR1 as SGHNT and CDR2 as YENEEA. Trimming stripped 1 base from V and 4 bases from J, with 11 bases between. There are 14 residues in the CDR3. CDR3 sequence: CASSLGAGIYEQYF. DNA for the CDR3: TGTGCCAGCAGCTTAGGGGCAGGAATATACGAGCAGTACTTC.

Here the CDR3 DNA reads TGCGCCAGCAGCTATACCTCCGGGACAGGGGGCCAAGCTGAGCAGTTCTTC. Translating it yields CASSYTSGTGGQAEQFF. The V and J genes are TRBV5-1 and TRBJ2-1; 12 bases map to TRBD1. The J segment lost 9 bases and the V segment lost 3 bases, leaving 13 bases of the junction unmatched. This CDR3 is 17 amino acids long. CDR1 is SGHRS and CDR2 is YFSETQ in the germline V gene.

This clone occurred once. The gene calls are TRBV18 and TRBJ2-3; weak D call: TRBD2 (5 bases). V lost 6 bases to trimming and J lost 2 bases, with 9 bases between them. The CDR3 is 13 residues long. From germline, CDR1 is KGHSH and CDR2 LQKENI. This CDR3 is CASSSSLTDTQYF. The CDR3 bases are TGTGCCAGCTCCTCTAGCCTCACAGATACGCAGTATTTT.

V gene TRBV2 combines with J gene TRBJ1-6; D remains ambiguous. The CDR3 spans 16 residues. V was shortened by 3 bases and J by 5 bases, with 14 bases between the two germline ends. CDR1 is SNHLY and CDR2 is FYNNEI in the germline V gene. This CDR3 reads CASSDERPGNNSPLHF. CDR3 nucleotides: TGTGCCAGCAGTGATGAACGCCCAGGAAATAATTCACCCCTCCACTTT. The full variable domain, its missing parts supplied by reference TRBV2 and TRBJ1-6, is EPEVTQTPSHQVTQMGQEVILRCVPISNHLYFYWYRQILGQKVEFLVSFYNNEISEKSEIFDDQFSVERPDGSNFTLKIRSTKLEDSAMYFCASSDERPGNNSPLHFGNGTRLTVT.

The gene calls are TRBV9 and TRBJ1-3; unclear D gene. The CDR3 runs 13 residues. V lost 2 bases, J lost 4 bases, and 7 bases lay in between. CDR1 is SGDLS, CDR2 YYNGEE, per germline. CDR3 region: CASSVMTGNTIYF. DNA for the CDR3: TGTGCCAGCAGCGTTATGACAGGAAACACCATATATTTT.

J is TRBJ1-2 and V is TRBV21-1; TRBD1 is the table's D call and was not checked against the DNA. TRBV21-1 is classified as a pseudogene. The CDR3 loop spans 10 amino acids. Written as DNA, the CDR3 is TGTGCCCACGGTGGGGCTGGCTACACCTTC. Residues: CAHGGAGYTF.

The V and J genes are TRBV9 and TRBJ2-7, with 10 bases aligning to TRBD1. Germline assignment: CDR1 SGDLS and CDR2 YYNGEE. V lost 4 bases to trimming and J lost 9 bases; unmatched junction nucleotides: 19. The CDR3 runs to 17 residues. The CDR3 DNA reads TGTGCCAGCAGCCTGTCCACCCGGGGGACAGGGGCCGAGGTGCAGTACTTC. Its protein product is CASSLSTRGTGAEVQYF.

The chain combines TRBV19 with TRBJ1-2, with D perhaps matching TRBD1 (5 bases). V was shortened by 6 bases and J by 1 base, with 18 bases between the two germline ends. Germline CDR1 reads LNHDA; CDR2 reads SQIVND (reference sequence). This CDR3 comprises 16 residues. CDR3 in DNA: TGTGCCAGTAGCCCCCCACGACAGAACGTTAACTATGGCTACACCTTC. This translates into CASSPPRQNVNYGYTF.

The chain combines TRBV11-2 with TRBJ2-2; 9 nucleotides agree with TRBD2. CDR3 length equals 18 residues. The germline gives CDR1 SGHAT, CDR2 FQNNGV. The V and J ends lost 1 base and 6 bases, in that order; junction bases with no gene match: 12. The CDR3, as DNA: TGTGCCAGCAGCTTAGGGTCCGGTAGCGGGAGTTTTGCCGGGGAGCTGTTTTTT. It is translated as CASSLGSGSGSFAGELFF. The full variable domain, its missing parts supplied by reference TRBV11-2 and TRBJ2-2, is EAGVAQSPRYKIIEKRQSVAFWCNPISGHATLYWYQQILGQGPKLLIQFQNNGVVDDSQLPKDRFSAERLKGVDSTLKIQPAKLEDSAVYLCASSLGSGSGSFAGELFFGEGSRLTVL.

The chain uses TRBV12-5 and TRBJ1-2; TRBD1 aligns across 11 bases. From germline, CDR1 is LGHNT and CDR2 FRNRAP. The CDR3 runs 16 residues. V dropped 1 base and J dropped 6; count of bases not matched to a gene: 7. The CDR3 reads CASGLDRGTGGNGYTF. The CDR3 region has the DNA TGTGCTAGTGGTTTGGATCGGGGGACAGGGGGTAATGGCTACACCTTC.

This rearrangement joins TRBV27 to TRBJ2-7; weak D call: TRBD2 (5 bases). Trimming cost V 6 bases and J 2 bases, with 17 bases left between them. CDR3 length equals 15 residues. Per germline, CDR1 MNHEY and CDR2 SMNVEV (reference sequence). The CDR3 DNA reads TGTGCCAGCAGATTGTCGAGGGCCCCTACCTACGAGCAGTACTTC. This sequence encodes CASRLSRAPTYEQYF.

The genes are TRBV5-1 and TRBJ2-3; TRBD2 agrees at 8 bases. V lost 4 bases and J lost 4; bases outside the gene matches: 8. The length of the CDR3 is 15 residues. Germline assignment: CDR1 SGHRS and CDR2 YFSETQ. The CDR3, as DNA: TGCGCCAGCAGCCCACGGGAGGGCCTGGCAGATACGCAGTATTTT. Its protein is CASSPREGLADTQYF.

V and J are TRBV24-1 and TRBJ1-6, with TRBD1 identical over 10 bases. The CDR3 loop spans 18 amino acids. Germline CDR1 reads KGHDR; CDR2 reads SFDVKD. The V and J ends lost 0 bases and 2 bases, in that order; junction bases with no gene match: 3. The CDR3 region is CATSDLGTGVAYNSPLHF. CDR3 sequence (DNA): TGTGCCACCAGTGATTTGGGGACAGGGGTCGCCTATAATTCACCCCTCCACTTT.

Concerning this clone itself: Since the CDR3 does not end with the conserved phenylalanine or tryptophan, this likely comes from a read error. The DNA is left out, because the CDR3 cannot be placed on it with certainty; the CDR3 is given as TCRdb lists it. The chain joins TRBV19 to TRBJ1-1; the DNA was not used to check the table's D call, TRBD1. Germline V gives CDR1 LNHDA, CDR2 SQIVND (reference sequence). The CDR3 length is 14 residues, termini included. The CDR3 reads CASSPQPGTVAIRI.